The text below deals with one TCR beta chain. This clonotype was observed many times. Its specific antigen is unknown. Base-call qualities are not available, and no considerably larger clone is one nucleotide away. This entry belongs to a study of T cells in Graves' hyperthyroidism and ophthalmopathy (dated by TCRdb to 2018 to 2020). About the investigation overall: Peripheral blood samples were taken at initial diagnosis, before any treatment was given. After blood sampling, hyperthyroidism patients were treated with methimazole at a starting dose of 30 mg daily, and ophthalmopathy patients were treated with high-dose intravenous methylprednisolone. In over five Graves' hyperthyroidism patients, the study also compared T-cell repertoires from thyroid tissue with T-cell repertoires from blood. Prospective prediction of ophthalmopathy was tested in an independent validation cohort of fewer than 20 hyperthyroidism patients and 17 patients who later progressed to ophthalmopathy. According to the paper, TCR Vbeta CDR3 sequencing was carried out on about 140 peripheral blood samples, which came from approximately 41 ophthalmopathy, about 75 hyperthyroidism and roughly 17 progressor patients. TCR V-J signatures able to tell the groups apart were searched for in a discovery cohort of 90 to 100 patients, of whom around 43 had Graves' ophthalmopathy and around 57 had stable Graves' hyperthyroidism. The roughly 94 discovery patients were randomly divided into training and test sets at a 7:3 ratio. Results and caveats for the whole study, not just this receptor: A 13 V-J signature model separated ophthalmopathy from stable hyperthyroidism, with around 91% sensitivity and 81.08% specificity in cross-validation and 80%/75% in testing. Blood samples also contained most of the expanded thyroid clonotypes (frequency above 0.001), which suggests that blood repertoires may reflect thyroid immune responses. No statistical method was used to set the sample size in advance, and investigators knew the group allocation. In validation, the model predicted progression to ophthalmopathy a median of approximately 6.3 months before onset, with 65% to 71% sensitivity and 72.22% specificity.

The TCR beta CDR3 regions were amplified from RNA transcripts. The TCR CDR3 was subjected to a first round of RT-PCR using the HTBI primer set and the Qiagen OneStep RT-PCR kit. A second multiplex PCR round built the libraries, followed by size selection and purification. Sequencing of the libraries was done on an Illumina HiSeq2000 using paired-end 100 bp reads. The published analysis was carried out like this. SOAPnuke was used to process the raw data, removing reads that contained adapters or uncalled bases, had a mean Phred below 15, or lacked an exact match to the constant primer or identifier. High-quality paired reads were merged using COPE v1.2.5, and each unique nucleotide sequence was defined as a clonotype. MiTCR v1.1 was used to align the clonotypes against IMGT TRBV, TRBD and TRBJ reference segments. Only V-J combinations with frequency above 0.0001, covering about 99% of repertoires, were analysed. The TCS score was defined as the ratio of F50 (clonal expansion) to E x V (chaos), calculated using BLOSUM62-based TCRdist between CDR3 peptides within each V-J. Welch's t-statistics and random forest reduced 500 to 550 V-J features to some 14, which were used in a naive Bayes classifier (R e1071). The Morisita-Horn index was used to measure how similar the thyroid and blood repertoires were. TCRdb cleaned the public reads at Q25 with fastp, built clones with MiXCR and kept in-frame beta chains. All rows with the same CDR3 protein become a single entry with the most common DNA and genes. Clone size and V and J calls follow TCRdb, not the original study. Counted in this sample were around 720,000 distinct CDR3 sequences; around a third of them appeared once. The ten biggest clones cover around 32% of the sample.

Stable Graves' hyperthyroidism was defined as the absence of progression to ophthalmopathy over 18 months of follow-up. The hyperthyroidism patients were between 18 and 65 years old and newly diagnosed, with a disease duration of less than 2 months. Exclusion was applied to patients with uncontrolled infections, other autoimmune diseases, pregnancy or lactation. Diagnoses were established on the basis of clinical symptoms, serum thyroxine and TRAb, thyroid ultrasound, and orbital computed tomography. PBMCs were separated from roughly 9.6 ml of fresh peripheral blood using Ficoll-Paque density gradient centrifugation. Total RNA was extracted using Trizol reagent, and RNA quality was assessed on an Agilent 2100 Bioanalyzer. Sample: blood. The sequence was obtained from a woman aged 40 to 50 with Graves' hyperthyroidism.

The CDR3 sequence is CASSLYDTAYEQYF. The DNA is TGTGCCAGCAGCTTATATGACACCGCCTACGAGCAGTACTTC. The rearranged chain carries TRBV7-2 and TRBJ2-7, with the identity of the D gene unclear. The CDR3 starts with the cysteine, ends with the phenylalanine, and has 14 residues. Only the CDR3 part of the read is kept: 42 bases, read in frame from the first base. V loses 2 bases, J loses 2 bases, and the germline ends lie 10 bases apart. The germline V gene supplies CDR1 SGHTA and CDR2 FQGNSA.